A selection of T cell receptor beta chains follows, all from one sample in a study of radiation and T cells in renal cell carcinoma. Measured with immunoSEQ multiplex PCR; TCRdb has only the in-frame clones, and not every one. The profile covers approximately 140,000 clones, with over 65% appearing a single time and roughly 23% taken by the ten largest. The source was blood, collected from a patient whose treatment included radiotherapy and nephrectomy. The receptors originated from a woman in her forties or fifties with renal cell carcinoma. The conserved cysteine and the conserved F or W are not part of the CDR3 here.

TRBJ2-4 | TRBV30 | ASDGRVRPNIQY
TRBJ1-6 | TRBV30 | AWRQAFNSPLH
TRBJ1-1 | TRBV5-1 | ASSPEGNTEAF
TRBJ2-7 | TRBV5-1 | ASSLGGLAASYEQY
TRBJ1-5 | TRBV19 | ASAGQGNQPQH
TRBJ2-3 | TRBV4-1 | ASSLAGLAGTDTQY
TRBJ2-3 | TRBV9 | ASSTGLATDTQY
TRBJ2-7 | TRBV7-9 | ASKTGPSYEQY
TRBJ1-3 | TRBV2 | ATYPKQGASGNTIY
TRBJ1-5 | TRBV19 | ASSRDRVVYQPQH
TRBJ2-7 | TRBV27 | ASSLGTGVYEQY